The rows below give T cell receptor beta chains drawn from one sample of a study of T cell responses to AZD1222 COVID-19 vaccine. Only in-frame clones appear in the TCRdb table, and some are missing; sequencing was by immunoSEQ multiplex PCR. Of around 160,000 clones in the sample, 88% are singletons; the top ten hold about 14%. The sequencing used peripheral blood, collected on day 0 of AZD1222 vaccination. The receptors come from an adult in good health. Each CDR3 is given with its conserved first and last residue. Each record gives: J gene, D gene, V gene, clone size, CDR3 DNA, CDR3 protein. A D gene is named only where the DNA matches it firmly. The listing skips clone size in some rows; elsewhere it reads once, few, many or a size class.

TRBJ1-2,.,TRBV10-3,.,TGTGCCATCAGACGGGAATATGGCTACACCTTC,CAIRREYGYTF
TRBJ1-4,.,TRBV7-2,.,TGTGCCAGCAGCTTAGTAGCTGGAGGGGGGCCAGAAAAACTGTTTTTT,CASSLVAGGGPEKLFF
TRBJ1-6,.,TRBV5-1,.,TGCGCCAGCAGAATTCAGGGAGATTCACCCCTCCACTTT,CASRIQGDSPLHF
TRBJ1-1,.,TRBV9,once,TGTGCCAGCAGCCCCGGGGGTCTTGAAGCTTTCTTT,CASSPGGLEAFF
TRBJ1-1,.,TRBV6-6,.,TGTGCCAGCACCCAATCAGGGGATGGTGCTGAAGCTTTCTTT,CASTQSGDGAEAFF
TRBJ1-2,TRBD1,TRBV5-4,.,TGTGCCAGCAGCCGGATGGACAGGGGAAAGGACTATGGCTACACCTTC,CASSRMDRGKDYGYTF
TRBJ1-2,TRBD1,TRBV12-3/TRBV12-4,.,TGTGCCAGCAGGTCTACAGGGGGCAAAGGCTACACCTTC,CASRSTGGKGYTF
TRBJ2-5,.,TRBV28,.,TGTGCCAGCACCGCGGGGGAGACCCAGTACTTC,CASTAGETQYF
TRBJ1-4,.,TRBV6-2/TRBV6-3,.,TGTGCCAGCAGTTATGGGACATACGTGAAAAAACTGTTTTTT,CASSYGTYVKKLFF
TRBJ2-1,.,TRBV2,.,TGTGCCAGCAGGACGACGAGCAGGTACAATGAGCAGTTCTTC,CASRTTSRYNEQFF
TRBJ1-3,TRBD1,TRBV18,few,TGTGCCAGCTCACCGACAGGGGTTGGAAACACCATATATTTT,CASSPTGVGNTIYF
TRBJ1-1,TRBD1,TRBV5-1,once,TGCGCCAGCAGCTTGCAGGCCGGGACAGGAATTGAAGCTTTCTTT,CASSLQAGTGIEAFF
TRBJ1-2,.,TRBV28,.,TGTGCCAGCAGTGACGGGACGGCCATGGGGGATGGCTACACCTTC,CASSDGTAMGDGYTF
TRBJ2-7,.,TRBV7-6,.,TGTGCCAGCAGCTTAGGGCAGGGGGGAACCTCTTACGAGCAGTACTTC,CASSLGQGGTSYEQYF
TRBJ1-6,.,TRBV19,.,TGTGCCAGTAGTCCGAGGGGCGGGGGGTGGAATTCACCCCTCCACTTT,CASSPRGGGWNSPLHF
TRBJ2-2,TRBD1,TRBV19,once,TGTGCCAGTAGTATCAGGACAGGGGGGAACACCGGGGAGCTGTTTTTT,CASSIRTGGNTGELFF
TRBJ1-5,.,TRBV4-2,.,TGTGCCAGCAGCCAACTCACGACAGGAGGCAATCAGCCCCAGCATTTT,CASSQLTTGGNQPQHF
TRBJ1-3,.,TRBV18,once,TGTGCCAGCTCACCGGACCCTAGGGGCTCTGGAAACACCATATATTTT,CASSPDPRGSGNTIYF
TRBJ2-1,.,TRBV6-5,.,TGTGCCAGCCGAAGACCAGCTGGAGATGAGCAGTTCTTC,CASRRPAGDEQFF
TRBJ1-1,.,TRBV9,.,TGTGCCAGCAGCGTAGGTCTCGGTTCGGGGTACACTGAAGCTTTCTTT,CASSVGLGSGYTEAFF
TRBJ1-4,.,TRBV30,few,TGTGCCTGGAGAAATCTGGGCCTTACTAATGAAAAACTGTTTTTT,CAWRNLGLTNEKLFF
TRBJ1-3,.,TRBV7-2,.,TGTGCCAGCAGCCTAACGACCGGTCTAGGAAACACCATATATTTT,CASSLTTGLGNTIYF
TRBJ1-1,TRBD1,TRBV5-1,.,TGCGCCAGCAGCTCAACCGGGACAGTCACTGAAGCTTTCTTT,CASSSTGTVTEAFF
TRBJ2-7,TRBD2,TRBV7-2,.,TGTGCCAGCAGCTTAATTTTCGGCGGGGGGTATGGGTACGAGCAGTACTTC,CASSLIFGGGYGYEQYF
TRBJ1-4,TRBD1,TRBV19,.,TGTGCCAGTAGTAACGCGACAGGGGGCGCGAGGTGGAATAATGAAAAACTGTTTTTT,CASSNATGGARWNNEKLFF
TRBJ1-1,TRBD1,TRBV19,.,TGTGCCAGTAGTCTCCGTCCCGGGACAGGGAACACTGAAGCTTTCTTT,CASSLRPGTGNTEAFF
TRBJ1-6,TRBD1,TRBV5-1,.,TGCGCCAGCAGCTTGCAAACAATATCCGGGACAGGGAAGAGATCACCCCTCCACTTT,CASSLQTISGTGKRSPLHF
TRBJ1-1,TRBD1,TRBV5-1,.,TGCGCCAGCAGCCCAGGGACAGGGGTTGGGACTGAAGCTTTCTTT,CASSPGTGVGTEAFF
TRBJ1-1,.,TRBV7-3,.,TGTGCCAGCAGCACTTACAGGATAATGAACACTGAAGCTTTCTTT,CASSTYRIMNTEAFF
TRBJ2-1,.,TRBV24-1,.,TGTGCCACCAGTGATGCGGGGGCTGGGGGATGGAATGAGCAGTTCTTC,CATSDAGAGGWNEQFF
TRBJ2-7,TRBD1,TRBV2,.,TGTGCCAGCAGGGGCCAAGGGACAGGGTATTCCTACGAGCAGTACTTC,CASRGQGTGYSYEQYF
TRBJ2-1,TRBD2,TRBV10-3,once,TGTGCCATCAGTGAGTCGAAGGGCGGGGGGGCCTACAATGAGCAGTTCTTC,CAISESKGGGAYNEQFF
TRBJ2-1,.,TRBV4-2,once,TGTGCCAGCAGCCAAGGTTGGGGACAAGAGGAGCAGTTCTTC,CASSQGWGQEEQFF
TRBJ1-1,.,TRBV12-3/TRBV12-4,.,TGTGCCAGCAGCCCCGGACGGCGCCCAGCTTTCTTT,CASSPGRRPAFF
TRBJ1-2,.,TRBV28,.,TGTGCCAGCAGTTCCCCCGGCGTAAGCTATGGCTACACCTTC,CASSSPGVSYGYTF
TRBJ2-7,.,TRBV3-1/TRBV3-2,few,TGTGCCAGCAGCCAAGAGGCCAGCTCCTACGAGCAGTACTTC,CASSQEASSYEQYF
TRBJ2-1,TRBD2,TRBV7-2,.,TGTGCCAGCAGCTCCCGAACCATTCCGGGACTAGCGGGGTCCAATGAGCAGTTCTTC,CASSSRTIPGLAGSNEQFF
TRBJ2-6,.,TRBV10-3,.,TGTGCCATCAGCGAAGGTAGAACAGGGACTGGGGCCAACGTCCTGACTTTC,CAISEGRTGTGANVLTF
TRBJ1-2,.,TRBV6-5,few,TGTGCCAGCAGTTATGGGAACTATGGCTACACCTTC,CASSYGNYGYTF
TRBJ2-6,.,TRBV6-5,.,TGTGCCAGCAGCAGCTCTGGGGCCAACGTCCTGACTTTC,CASSSSGANVLTF
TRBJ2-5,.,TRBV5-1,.,TGCGCCAGCAGCTTGGGACAAAAAGAGACCCAGTACTTC,CASSLGQKETQYF